This is a list of T cell receptor beta chains from one sample in a study of shared clonotypes between healthy human individuals. Using immunoSEQ multiplex PCR, the repertoire was profiled, and TCRdb retains in-frame clones only, with some absent. This sample has over a million clones, with roughly 96% found just once. Sequenced: naive CD4+ T cells sorted from blood. These receptors all come from a man aged 30 to 39 in good health. CDR3s include the opening cysteine and the closing phenylalanine or tryptophan. A D gene is named only where the DNA matches it firmly. Clone size appears in some rows only: once, few, many, or a class for an expanded clone.

abundance: -
d_gene: -
v_gene: TRBV11-2
j_gene: TRBJ2-3
CDR3aa: CASSFSAGSTDTQYF
CDR3nt: TGTGCCAGCAGCTTTAGTGCGGGAAGCACAGATACGCAGTATTTT

abundance: -
d_gene: -
v_gene: TRBV27
j_gene: TRBJ1-4
CDR3aa: CASSGRDEYYEKLFF
CDR3nt: TGTGCCAGCAGTGGGAGGGACGAGTACTATGAAAAACTGTTTTTT

abundance: -
d_gene: -
v_gene: TRBV7-2
j_gene: TRBJ2-2
CDR3aa: CASSSQGGELFF
CDR3nt: TGTGCCAGCAGCTCCCAGGGCGGGGAGCTGTTTTTT

abundance: -
d_gene: -
v_gene: TRBV28
j_gene: TRBJ1-2
CDR3aa: CASSSLAGGRYGYTF
CDR3nt: TGTGCCAGCAGTTCCTTGGCGGGGGGTCGGTATGGCTACACCTTC

abundance: -
d_gene: TRBD2
v_gene: TRBV9
j_gene: TRBJ2-1
CDR3aa: CASSASGRAAYEQFF
CDR3nt: TGTGCCAGCAGCGCTAGCGGGAGGGCCGCGTATGAGCAGTTCTTC

abundance: -
d_gene: -
v_gene: TRBV5-1
j_gene: TRBJ2-7
CDR3aa: CASSYVSGYEQYF
CDR3nt: TGCGCCAGCAGCTACGTCTCTGGCTACGAGCAGTACTTC

abundance: -
d_gene: -
v_gene: TRBV6-1
j_gene: TRBJ1-5
CDR3aa: CASRTGGLLTQPQHF
CDR3nt: TGTGCCAGCAGGACGGGGGGGCTTCTCACTCAGCCCCAGCATTTT

abundance: once
d_gene: -
v_gene: TRBV28
j_gene: TRBJ1-1
CDR3aa: CASSFAGDTEAFF
CDR3nt: TGTGCCAGCAGTTTCGCGGGGGACACTGAAGCTTTCTTT

abundance: -
d_gene: -
v_gene: TRBV13
j_gene: TRBJ2-3
CDR3aa: CASRAPGQLDTQYF
CDR3nt: TGTGCCAGCAGGGCCCCAGGGCAATTAGATACGCAGTATTTT

abundance: -
d_gene: TRBD1
v_gene: TRBV6-1
j_gene: TRBJ2-7
CDR3aa: CASTGQGFGEQYF
CDR3nt: TGTGCCAGCACGGGACAGGGTTTTGGGGAGCAGTACTTC

abundance: -
d_gene: -
v_gene: TRBV20-1
j_gene: TRBJ1-2
CDR3aa: CSAIPNGYTF
CDR3nt: TGCAGTGCTATCCCGAATGGCTACACCTTC

abundance: -
d_gene: -
v_gene: TRBV29-1
j_gene: TRBJ2-7
CDR3aa: CSVEVGVAEQYF
CDR3nt: TGCAGCGTTGAAGTAGGGGTCGCCGAGCAGTACTTC

abundance: -
d_gene: TRBD2
v_gene: TRBV7-9
j_gene: TRBJ2-2
CDR3aa: CASSFSTSGNTGELFF
CDR3nt: TGTGCCAGCAGCTTTTCGACTAGCGGGAACACCGGGGAGCTGTTTTTT

abundance: -
d_gene: -
v_gene: TRBV5-1
j_gene: TRBJ1-4
CDR3aa: CASSWAGYNEKLFF
CDR3nt: TGCGCCAGCAGCTGGGCAGGGTACAATGAAAAACTGTTTTTT

abundance: -
d_gene: TRBD1
v_gene: TRBV11-2
j_gene: TRBJ1-1
CDR3aa: CASSSYRGADEAFF
CDR3nt: TGTGCCAGCAGCTCCTACAGGGGGGCGGATGAAGCTTTCTTT

abundance: once
d_gene: TRBD1
v_gene: TRBV28
j_gene: TRBJ1-1
CDR3aa: CASRPLSGTGLPEAFF
CDR3nt: TGTGCCAGCAGGCCCCTTTCCGGGACAGGGTTACCTGAAGCTTTCTTT

abundance: -
d_gene: -
v_gene: TRBV4-1
j_gene: TRBJ2-1
CDR3aa: CASSQDELLYNEQFF
CDR3nt: TGCGCCAGCAGCCAAGATGAACTCCTCTACAATGAGCAGTTCTTC

abundance: -
d_gene: -
v_gene: TRBV7-3
j_gene: TRBJ2-1
CDR3aa: CASSPPAEGNEQFF
CDR3nt: TGTGCCAGCAGCCCACCTGCGGAAGGCAATGAGCAGTTCTTC

abundance: -
d_gene: TRBD1
v_gene: TRBV7-8
j_gene: TRBJ1-1
CDR3aa: CASSLRGQGAMNTEAFF
CDR3nt: TGTGCCAGCAGCTTAAGGGGACAGGGGGCCATGAACACTGAAGCTTTCTTT

abundance: -
d_gene: -
v_gene: TRBV29-1
j_gene: TRBJ1-1
CDR3aa: CSVEIGAGTTEAFF
CDR3nt: TGCAGCGTTGAAATAGGTGCGGGAACCACTGAAGCTTTCTTT

abundance: -
d_gene: -
v_gene: TRBV10-3
j_gene: TRBJ1-3
CDR3aa: CAISLIPGSSGNTIYF
CDR3nt: TGTGCCATCAGCCTTATCCCAGGAAGCTCTGGAAACACCATATATTTT

abundance: -
d_gene: -
v_gene: TRBV28
j_gene: TRBJ2-5
CDR3aa: CASNPLRRGGETQYF
CDR3nt: TGTGCCAGCAATCCCCTGCGCAGGGGGGGGGAGACCCAGTACTTC

abundance: -
d_gene: -
v_gene: TRBV11-2
j_gene: TRBJ1-2
CDR3aa: CASNNRGGKTNYGYTF
CDR3nt: TGTGCCAGCAACAATAGAGGAGGGAAAACGAACTATGGCTACACCTTC

abundance: -
d_gene: -
v_gene: TRBV28
j_gene: TRBJ2-7
CDR3aa: CASSGLGQFSEQYF
CDR3nt: TGTGCCAGCAGTGGCCTCGGACAGTTTTCTGAGCAGTACTTC